The 19 T cell receptor beta chains below all came from one sample that was sequenced in a study of T cells in Graves' hyperthyroidism and ophthalmopathy (dated by TCRdb to between 2018 and 2021). The library was generated by multiplex PCR. The instrument given in TCRdb is Illumina HiSeq 2000. The TCR beta CDR3 regions were amplified from RNA transcripts. A first-round RT-PCR of the TCR CDR3 used the HTBI primer set with the Qiagen OneStep RT-PCR kit. TCRdb trimmed public reads at Q25 via fastp, called clones via MiXCR and kept in-frame beta chains. Rows with one shared CDR3 protein collapse into an entry with the most common genes and DNA. In this sample the table shows 500,000 to 750,000 distinct CDR3 sequences, 15% to 18% of which occur a single time. The top ten hold roughly 7.3% of the sample. The source material was blood. These receptors all come from a woman younger than 45 with Graves' hyperthyroidism.

This clonotype was recorded many times. V usage is TRBV2 and J usage is TRBJ2-2, with 9 bases matching TRBD2. CDR3 length: 15 amino acids. CDR1 SNHLY and CDR2 FYNNEI come from the germline V gene. V was pared by 0 bases and J by 5 bases, with 1 base of the junction left unmatched. The CDR3 loop is CASSEASGRTGELFF. For the CDR3, the DNA is TGTGCCAGCAGTGAAGCTAGCGGGAGAACCGGGGAGCTGTTTTTT.

This clonotype has ten or more counts. The rearrangement links TRBV11-1 to TRBJ2-5; 9 bases are a match to TRBD2. The germline V gene encodes CDR1 SGHAT and CDR2 FQDESV (reference sequence). The CDR3 sequence is 17 residues long. After removal of 1 base from V and 3 bases from J, the junction contained 9 bases not matched to a gene. Here the CDR3 DNA reads TGTGCCAGCAGCTTAGGGCGGGGGGGGATGCCTGAAGAGACCCAGTACTTC. Residues: CASSLGRGGMPEETQYF.

This clonotype was picked up a small number of times. The chain carries TRBV7-6 and TRBJ2-7, with D perhaps TRBD2 (6 bases). Per the germline V gene, CDR1 is SGHVS and CDR2 is FNYEAQ. The CDR3 spans 14 residues. V lost 5 bases, J lost 6 bases, and 17 bases lay in between. CDR3 sequence reads: CASSVSLEGGEQYF. In DNA, the CDR3 is TGTGCCAGCAGCGTATCTCTGGAGGGAGGCGAGCAGTACTTC.

CDR3 region: CASSAIRGWDYGYTF. The CDR3 DNA sequence: TGTGCCAGCAGTGCGATACGGGGGTGGGACTATGGCTACACCTTC. This chain joins TRBV6-1 and TRBJ1-2; TRBD1 might be the D (5 bases). V lost 4 bases, J lost 3 bases, and 15 bases lay in between. Germline V CDR1 and CDR2: MNHNS, SASEGT. CDR3 length equals 15 residues.

This clonotype was counted a few times. The chain joins TRBV12-3 or TRBV12-4 to TRBJ1-4, with D perhaps TRBD1 (5 bases). The CDR3 length is 13 residues. The V end lost 6 bases, the J end lost 7 bases, and 12 bases lay between the germline ends. The CDR3 DNA follows: TGTGCCAGCAGCCGGGACGGACCTGAAAAACTGTTTTTT. Its translation: CASSRDGPEKLFF.

The gene calls are TRBV5-1 and TRBJ2-6; D may be TRBD2 (5 bases). Trimming cost V 2 bases and J 4 bases, with 10 bases left between them. CDR3 size: 15 residues. The germline gives CDR1 SGHRS, CDR2 YFSETQ. The CDR3 sequence: CASSFGETGANVLTF. CDR3 in DNA: TGCGCCAGCAGCTTTGGGGAGACAGGGGCCAACGTCCTGACTTTC.

This clonotype was found a few times. The chain is built from TRBV29-1 and TRBJ2-1, with 10 bases fitting TRBD2. The CDR3 consists of 15 residues. V shed 7 bases and J 6 bases; nucleotides not matched to a gene: 12. In germline, CDR1 is SQVTM, CDR2 ANQGSEA. CDR3 DNA sequence: TGCAGCGCCCACATCCCTTGGACTAGCGGCAATGAGCAGTTCTTC. Translating gives CSAHIPWTSGNEQFF.

This clonotype was picked up many times. This chain joins TRBV14 and TRBJ2-7, with TRBD2 matching 9 bases. This CDR3 is 13 amino acids long. V gave up 2 bases and J gave up 5 bases; unmatched junction bases: 1. Germline V CDR1 and CDR2: SGHDN, FVKESK. This CDR3 is CASSQLAGNEQYF. The CDR3 DNA sequence: TGTGCCAGCAGCCAACTAGCGGGAAACGAGCAGTACTTC. Full variable domain (outside the CDR3, taken from reference TRBV14 and TRBJ2-7): EAGVTQFPSHSVIEKGQTVTLRCDPISGHDNLYWYRRVMGKEIKFLLHFVKESKQDESGMPNNRFLAERTGGTYSTLKVQPAELEDSGVYFCASSQLAGNEQYFGPGTRLTVT.

This chain joins TRBV30 and TRBJ1-1; D is perhaps TRBD1 (6 bases). Trimming cost V 0 bases and J 5 bases, with 19 bases left between them. CDR1 and CDR2 from the germline V gene are GTSNPN and SVGIG (reference sequence). This CDR3 spans 16 amino acids. This CDR3 is CAWSVLGQTPRTEAFF. The CDR3 bases are TGTGCCTGGAGTGTACTAGGACAGACCCCGAGGACTGAAGCTTTCTTT.

The CDR3 nucleotides are TGCAGTGCGCCCCTCCGGGCCGGTAGCGCCAATGAGCAGTTCTTC. It specifies CSAPLRAGSANEQFF. The rearrangement joins TRBV20-1 to TRBJ2-1; D possibly corresponds to TRBD2 (5 bases). The CDR3 length is 15 residues. Germline values: CDR1 DFQATT, CDR2 SNEGSKA (reference sequence). Trimming left V 6 bases short and J 6 bases short, with 21 bases between.

Concerning this clonotype itself: A read error may account for a junction end that differs from germline. CDR3 nucleotide sequence: TGTGCCAGCAGCCTAACCCCCGCCGGATCCTATGGCTACACCTTC. Encoded protein: CASSLTPAGSYGYTF. This sequence joins TRBV7-3 and TRBJ1-2; D is unresolved. The length of the CDR3 is 15 residues. In germline, CDR1 is SGHTA, CDR2 FQGTGA.

With respect to this clonotype: At one boundary the junction diverges from the germline segment, which might be a read error. CDR3 in amino acids: CSPEGSSYGQYF. The CDR3 nucleotides read TGCAGTCCAGAGGGTAGCTCCTACGGGCAGTACTTC. The gene calls are TRBV20-1 and TRBJ2-7; D perhaps matches TRBD2 (5 bases). The CDR3 is 12 amino acids. Germline CDR1 is DFQATT and CDR2 is SNEGSKA (reference sequence).

In this sample, this clonotype turned up many times. The chain recombines TRBV5-1 with TRBJ1-1; the match to TRBD1 covers 7 bases. After removal of 0 bases from V and 3 bases from J, the junction contained 5 bases not matched to a gene. The CDR3 is 15 amino acids. CDR1 and CDR2 (germline): SGHRS, YFSETQ. CDR3 DNA sequence: TGCGCCAGCAGCTTGGCTGACAGGGCTGACACTGAAGCTTTCTTT. Residues: CASSLADRADTEAFF.

Only a few counts were recorded for this clonotype. A read error may account for a junction end that differs from germline. The rearrangement joins TRBV20-1 to TRBJ2-1; 11 nucleotides match TRBD2. The CDR3 loop spans 14 amino acids. Germline CDR1 DFQATT, CDR2 SNEGSKA (reference sequence). The CDR3 here is CSAPLAGEGNGQFF. CDR3 DNA sequence: TGCAGTGCCCCACTAGCGGGAGAAGGCAATGGGCAGTTCTTC.

This clonotype was recorded many times. This chain links TRBV13 with TRBJ2-5, with D possibly TRBD1 on 6 matching bases. The CDR3 has 16 residues. Germline CDR1 and CDR2: PRHDT and FYEKMQ (reference sequence). The ends were cut back, 5 bases at V and 5 bases at J, with 21 bases in the middle. CDR3 amino acids: CASSRRQEDWWETQYF. CDR3 coding DNA: TGTGCCAGCAGCCGTCGACAGGAGGACTGGTGGGAGACCCAGTACTTC.

This clonotype was counted at least ten times. This chain joins TRBV15 and TRBJ1-2, with D unclear. Germline values: CDR1 LNHNV, CDR2 YYDKDF (reference sequence). V lost 3 bases and J 4 bases, leaving 9 bases between the germline ends. CDR3 size: 13 residues. The CDR3 protein is CATSRAGSYGYTF. The DNA for the CDR3 is TGTGCCACCAGCAGGGCAGGAAGCTATGGCTACACCTTC. Supplemented by reference TRBV15 and TRBJ1-2, the full variable domain reads DAMVIQNPRYQVTQFGKPVTLSCSQTLNHNVMYWYQQKSSQAPKLLFHYYDKDFNNEADTPDNFQSRRPNTSFCFLDIRSPGLGDTAMYLCATSRAGSYGYTFGSGTRLTVV.

Note on this clonotype: A much larger clonotype is one base distant, so this may be a read error. The chain employs TRBV12-3 or TRBV12-4 and TRBJ2-4; D might be TRBD1 or TRBD2, each matching 6 bases. The CDR3 length is 15 residues. The CDR3 DNA reads as TGTGCCAGCAGTTCCCTCGGGGGCGCCAAAGACATTCAGTACTTC. Translating gives CASSSLGGAKDIQYF.

This clonotype was detected only a few times. V and J are TRBV3-1 and TRBJ2-2; D is possibly TRBD2 (6 bases). The V end was cut by 0 bases, the J end by 7 bases, with 18 bases between. The germline gives CDR1 LGHDT, CDR2 YNNKEL (reference sequence). This CDR3 comprises 17 residues. The CDR3 DNA is TGTGCCAGCAGCCAAGACAGGGACTCACCTTCTCACGGGGAGCTGTTTTTT. Translation gives CASSQDRDSPSHGELFF.

This clonotype was seen a handful of times. The CDR3 loop is CASSSQTSERELFF. The CDR3 nucleotides read TGTGCCAGCAGCTCCCAGACTAGCGAACGGGAGCTGTTTTTT. The genes are TRBV13 and TRBJ2-2; 8 bases are a match to TRBD2. The CDR3 sequence is 14 residues long. Germline CDR1 PRHDT, CDR2 FYEKMQ (reference sequence). Trimming cost V 4 bases and J 9 bases; bases outside gene matches: 7.